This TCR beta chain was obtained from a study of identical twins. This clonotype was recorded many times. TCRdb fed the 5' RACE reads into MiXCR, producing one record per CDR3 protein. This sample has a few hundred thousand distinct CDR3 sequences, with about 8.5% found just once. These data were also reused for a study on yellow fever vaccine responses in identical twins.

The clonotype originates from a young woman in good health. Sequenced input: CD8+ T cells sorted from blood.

The CDR3 coding sequence is TGTGCCAGCAGTTACGGGGGAACACCCCTCCACTTT. Its protein is CASSYGGTPLHF. V and J are TRBV6-5 and TRBJ1-6; D possibly corresponds to TRBD1 (5 bases). The germline V gene has CDR1 MNHEY and CDR2 SVGAGI. The germline V and J ends were trimmed by 2 bases and 11 bases, with 7 bases remaining between them. The CDR3 has 12 residues.